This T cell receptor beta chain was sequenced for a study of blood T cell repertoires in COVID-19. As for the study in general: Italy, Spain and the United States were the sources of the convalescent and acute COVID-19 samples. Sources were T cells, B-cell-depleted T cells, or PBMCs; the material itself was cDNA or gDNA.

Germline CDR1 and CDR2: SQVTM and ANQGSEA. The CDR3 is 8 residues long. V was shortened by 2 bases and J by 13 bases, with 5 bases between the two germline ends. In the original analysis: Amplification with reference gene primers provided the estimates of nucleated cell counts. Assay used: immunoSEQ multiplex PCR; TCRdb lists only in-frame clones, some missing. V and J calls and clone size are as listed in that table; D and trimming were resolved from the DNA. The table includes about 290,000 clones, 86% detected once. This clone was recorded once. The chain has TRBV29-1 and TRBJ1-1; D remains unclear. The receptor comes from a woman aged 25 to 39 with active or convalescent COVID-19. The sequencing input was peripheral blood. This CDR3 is CSVESVFF. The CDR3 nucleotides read TGCAGCGTTGAATCGGTTTTCTTT.